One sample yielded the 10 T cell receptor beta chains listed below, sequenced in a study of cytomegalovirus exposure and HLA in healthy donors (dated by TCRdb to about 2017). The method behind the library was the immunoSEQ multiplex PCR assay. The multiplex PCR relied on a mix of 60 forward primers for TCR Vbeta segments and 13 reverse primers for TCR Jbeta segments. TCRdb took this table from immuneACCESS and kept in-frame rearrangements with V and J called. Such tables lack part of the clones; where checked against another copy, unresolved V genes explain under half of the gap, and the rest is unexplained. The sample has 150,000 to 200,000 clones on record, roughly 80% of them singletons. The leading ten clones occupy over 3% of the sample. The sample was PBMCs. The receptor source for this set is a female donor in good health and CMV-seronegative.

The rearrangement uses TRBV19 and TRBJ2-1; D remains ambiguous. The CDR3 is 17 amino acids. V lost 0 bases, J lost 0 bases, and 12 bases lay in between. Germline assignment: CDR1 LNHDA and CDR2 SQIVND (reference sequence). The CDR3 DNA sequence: TGTGCCAGTAGTATAGATCGTTCGCGTAGCTCCTACAATGAGCAGTTCTTC. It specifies CASSIDRSRSSYNEQFF. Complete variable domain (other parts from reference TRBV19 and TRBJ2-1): DGGITQSPKYLFRKEGQNVTLSCEQNLNHDAMYWYRQDPGQGLRLIYYSQIVNDFQKGDIAEGYSVSREKKESFPLTVTSAQKNPTAFYLCASSIDRSRSSYNEQFFGPGTRLTVL.

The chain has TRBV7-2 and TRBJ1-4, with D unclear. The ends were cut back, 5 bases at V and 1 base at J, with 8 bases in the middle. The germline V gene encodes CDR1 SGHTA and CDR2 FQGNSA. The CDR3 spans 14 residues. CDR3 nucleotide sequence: TGTGCCAGCAGCCCAGTTAAAACTAATGAAAAACTGTTTTTT. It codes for CASSPVKTNEKLFF.

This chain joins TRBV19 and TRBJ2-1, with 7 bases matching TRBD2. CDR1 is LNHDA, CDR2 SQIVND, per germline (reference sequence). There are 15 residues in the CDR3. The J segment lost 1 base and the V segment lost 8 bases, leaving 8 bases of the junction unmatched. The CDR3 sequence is CASQWGEGSYNEQFF. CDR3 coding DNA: TGTGCCAGTCAGTGGGGGGAGGGGTCCTACAATGAGCAGTTCTTC.

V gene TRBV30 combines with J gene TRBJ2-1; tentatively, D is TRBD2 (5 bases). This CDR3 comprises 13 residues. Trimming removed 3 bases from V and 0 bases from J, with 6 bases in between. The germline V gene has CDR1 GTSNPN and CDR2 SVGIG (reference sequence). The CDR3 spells CAWRDSSYNEQFF. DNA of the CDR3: TGTGCCTGGAGGGACTCCTCCTACAATGAGCAGTTCTTC.

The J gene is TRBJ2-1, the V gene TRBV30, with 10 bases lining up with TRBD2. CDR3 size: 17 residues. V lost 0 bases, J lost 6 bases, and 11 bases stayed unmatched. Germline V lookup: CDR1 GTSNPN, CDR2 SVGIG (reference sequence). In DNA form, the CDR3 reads TGTGCCTGGAGTGTATGGCGGGCTAGCGGGAGTATCAATGAGCAGTTCTTC. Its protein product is CAWSVWRASGSINEQFF.

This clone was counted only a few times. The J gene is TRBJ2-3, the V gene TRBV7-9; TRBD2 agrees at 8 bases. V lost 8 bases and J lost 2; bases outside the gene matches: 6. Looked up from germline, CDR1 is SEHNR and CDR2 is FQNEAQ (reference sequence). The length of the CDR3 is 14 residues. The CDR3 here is CASESSGNTDTQYF. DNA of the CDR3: TGTGCCAGCGAGAGTAGCGGGAACACAGATACGCAGTATTTT.

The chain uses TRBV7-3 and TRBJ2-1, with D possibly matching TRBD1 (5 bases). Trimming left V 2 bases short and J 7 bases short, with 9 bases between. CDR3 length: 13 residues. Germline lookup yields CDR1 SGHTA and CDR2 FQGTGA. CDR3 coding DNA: TGTGCCAGCAGCTTAGGGGCTCCTAATGAGCAGTTCTTC. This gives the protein CASSLGAPNEQFF.

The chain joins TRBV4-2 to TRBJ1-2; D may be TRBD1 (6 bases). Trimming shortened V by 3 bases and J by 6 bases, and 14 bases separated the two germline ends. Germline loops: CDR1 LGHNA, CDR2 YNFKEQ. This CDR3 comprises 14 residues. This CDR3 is CASSQKQGGDGYTF. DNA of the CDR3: TGTGCCAGCAGCCAGAAACAGGGTGGCGATGGCTACACCTTC.

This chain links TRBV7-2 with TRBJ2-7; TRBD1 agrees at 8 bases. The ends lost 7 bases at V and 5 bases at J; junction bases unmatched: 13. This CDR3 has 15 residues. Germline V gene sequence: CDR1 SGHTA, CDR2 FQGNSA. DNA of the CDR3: TGTGCCAGCATCGCTACGGACAGGGAATCCCACGAGCAGTACTTC. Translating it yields CASIATDRESHEQYF.

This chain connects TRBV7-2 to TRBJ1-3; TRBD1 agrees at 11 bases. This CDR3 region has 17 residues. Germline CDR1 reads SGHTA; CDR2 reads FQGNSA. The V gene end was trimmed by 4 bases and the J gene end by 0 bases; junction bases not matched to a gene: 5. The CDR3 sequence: CASSSGGTGGSGNTIYF. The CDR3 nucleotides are TGTGCCAGCAGCTCTGGGGGGACAGGGGGCTCTGGAAACACCATATATTTT.